One T cell receptor (beta chain) is described in this entry. Its antigen is unknown. The sample comes from a study of T cell responses to AZD1222 COVID-19 vaccine. The CDR3 is 18 residues long. V was shortened by 1 base and J by 0 bases, with 16 bases between the two germline ends. From germline, CDR1 is LGHDT and CDR2 YNNKEL (reference sequence). The repertoire was sequenced with immunoSEQ multiplex PCR; TCRdb's copy has only in-frame clones and lacks some. The data contain roughly 70,000 clones, about 90% of them singletons. Findings of the study overall: Regions 160-218 and 743-854 dominated among vaccine-associated CD4 TCRs spanning spike.

The clonotype comes from an adult in good health. The sequences come from peripheral blood, collected on day 0 of AZD1222 vaccination. The J gene is TRBJ1-3, the V gene TRBV3-1 (or the pseudogene TRBV3-2); tentative D call: TRBD1 (5 bases). The CDR3 protein is CASSQGTGTYPSGNTIYF. CDR3 DNA sequence: TGTGCCAGCAGCCAAGGAACCGGGACTTATCCCTCTGGAAACACCATATATTTT.